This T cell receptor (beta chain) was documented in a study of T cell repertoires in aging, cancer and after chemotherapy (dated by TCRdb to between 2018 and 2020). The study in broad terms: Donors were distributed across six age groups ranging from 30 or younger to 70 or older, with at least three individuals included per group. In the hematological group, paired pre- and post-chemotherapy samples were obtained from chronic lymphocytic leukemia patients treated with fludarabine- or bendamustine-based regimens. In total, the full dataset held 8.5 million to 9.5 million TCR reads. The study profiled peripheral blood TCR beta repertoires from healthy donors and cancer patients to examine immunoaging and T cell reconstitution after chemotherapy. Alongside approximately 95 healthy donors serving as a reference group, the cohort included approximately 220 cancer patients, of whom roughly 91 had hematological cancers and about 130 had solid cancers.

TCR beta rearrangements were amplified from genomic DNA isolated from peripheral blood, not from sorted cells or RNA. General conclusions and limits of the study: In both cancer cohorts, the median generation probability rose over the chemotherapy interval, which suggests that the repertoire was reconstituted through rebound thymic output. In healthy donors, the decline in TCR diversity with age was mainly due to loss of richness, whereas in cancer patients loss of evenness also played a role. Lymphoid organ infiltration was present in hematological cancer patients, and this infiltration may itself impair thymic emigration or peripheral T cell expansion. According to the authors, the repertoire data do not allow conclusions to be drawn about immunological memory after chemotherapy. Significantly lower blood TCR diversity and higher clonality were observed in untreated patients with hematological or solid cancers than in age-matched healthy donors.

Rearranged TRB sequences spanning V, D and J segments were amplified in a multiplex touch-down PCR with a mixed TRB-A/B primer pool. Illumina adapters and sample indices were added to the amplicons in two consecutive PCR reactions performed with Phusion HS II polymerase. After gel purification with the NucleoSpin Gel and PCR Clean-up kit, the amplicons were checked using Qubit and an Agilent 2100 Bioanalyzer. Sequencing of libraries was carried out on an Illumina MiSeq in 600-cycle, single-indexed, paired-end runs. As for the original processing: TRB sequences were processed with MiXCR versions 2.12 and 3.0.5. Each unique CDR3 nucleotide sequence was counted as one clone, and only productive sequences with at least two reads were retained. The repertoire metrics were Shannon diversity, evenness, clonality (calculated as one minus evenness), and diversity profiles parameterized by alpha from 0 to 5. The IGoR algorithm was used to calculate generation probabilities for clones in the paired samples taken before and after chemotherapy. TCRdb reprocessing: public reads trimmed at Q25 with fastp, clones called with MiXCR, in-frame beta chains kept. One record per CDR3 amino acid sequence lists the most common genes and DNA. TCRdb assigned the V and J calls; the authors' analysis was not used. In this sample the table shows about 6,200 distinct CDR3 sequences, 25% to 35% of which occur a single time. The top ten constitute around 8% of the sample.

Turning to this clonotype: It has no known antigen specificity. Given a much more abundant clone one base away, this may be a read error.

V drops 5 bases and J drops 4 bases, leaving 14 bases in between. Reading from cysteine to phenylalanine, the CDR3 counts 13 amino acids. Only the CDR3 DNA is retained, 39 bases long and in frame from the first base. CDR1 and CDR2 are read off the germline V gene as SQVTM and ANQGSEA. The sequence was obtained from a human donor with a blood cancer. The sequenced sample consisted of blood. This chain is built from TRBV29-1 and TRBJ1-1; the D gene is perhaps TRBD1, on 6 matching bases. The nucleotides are TGCAGCGTTTGGGTAGGGGGTATCACTGAAGCTTTCTTT. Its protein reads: CSVWVGGITEAFF.